Below are 11 T cell receptor beta chains sequenced from a single sample in a study of blood T cell repertoires in COVID-19. Data came from immunoSEQ multiplex PCR; TCRdb stores just in-frame clones and leaves some out. The data show about 220,000 clones, about 80% seen once. Sequencing was carried out using PBMCs or T cells enriched from blood (not recorded which). The receptors stem from a woman aged 40-49 years with acute COVID-19.

The rearrangement links TRBV30 to TRBJ1-3; a weak D match, TRBD1 (5 bases). This CDR3 has 14 amino acids. The V end was cut by 7 bases, the J end by 4 bases, with 17 bases between. Germline-derived CDR1 and CDR2 are GTSNPN and SVGIG (reference sequence). This chain's CDR3 is CAFSGPGAGNTIYF. In DNA, the CDR3 is TGTGCCTTCTCAGGCCCTGGGGCCGGAAACACCATATATTTT.

In DNA form, the CDR3 reads TGTGCCAGCAGCGTAGAACAGTACAATGAGCAGTTCTTC. Protein: CASSVEQYNEQFF. The chain recombines TRBV9 with TRBJ2-1; D gene ambiguous. This CDR3 is 13 amino acids long. The germline gives CDR1 SGDLS, CDR2 YYNGEE. Trimming cost V 0 bases and J 4 bases, with 5 bases left between them.

The chain employs TRBV13 and TRBJ2-7; 8 nucleotides align to TRBD1. V shed 2 bases, J shed 9 bases, and the junction held 3 bases outside the gene matches. Germline V gene data show CDR1 as PRHDT and CDR2 as FYEKMQ (reference sequence). There are 12 residues in the CDR3. The CDR3 nucleotides are TGTGCCAGCAGCTTAAAGGGGACAGGGCAGTACTTC. Its translation: CASSLKGTGQYF.

J is TRBJ1-1 and V is TRBV19; tentatively, D is TRBD1 (6 bases). CDR1 LNHDA and CDR2 SQIVND come from the germline V gene (reference sequence). V was shortened by 1 base and J by 2 bases, with 11 bases between the two germline ends. The CDR3 loop spans 15 amino acids. The CDR3 protein is CASSIVTGQNTEAFF. The CDR3 nucleotides are TGTGCCAGTAGTATAGTCACGGGACAAAACACTGAAGCTTTCTTT.

This clone came up once. The chain joins TRBV7-3 to TRBJ1-1, with 8 bases that match TRBD1. Germline lookup yields CDR1 SGHTA and CDR2 FQGTGA. The CDR3 sequence is 16 residues long. The trim removed 2 bases at V and 4 bases at J, leaving 9 bases unmatched. CDR3 nucleotides: TGTGCCAGCAGCTTACTATCCACAGGGGGGGCCACTGAAGCTTTCTTT. Translating it yields CASSLLSTGGATEAFF.

CDR3 protein: CASSPNRGRPLYGYTF. In DNA form, the CDR3 reads TGTGCCAGCAGCCCAAACAGGGGGCGCCCTCTTTATGGCTACACCTTC. The chain links TRBV7-2 to TRBJ1-2; 9 bases line up with TRBD1. Germline-derived CDR1 and CDR2 are SGHTA and FQGNSA. J was trimmed by 5 bases and V by 5 bases; bases with no gene match: 12. The CDR3 consists of 16 residues.

This CDR3 is CASSTTDRGANQPQHF. The CDR3 DNA is TGTGCCAGTAGTACCACGGACAGGGGGGCGAATCAGCCCCAGCATTTT. The gene calls are TRBV19 and TRBJ1-5; 10 bases are a match to TRBD1. The length of the CDR3 is 16 residues. Trimming at V came to 4 bases and at J to 4 bases, leaving 7 bases not matched to a gene. Germline values: CDR1 LNHDA, CDR2 SQIVND (reference sequence).

This clone was observed many times. The genes are TRBV7-8 and TRBJ1-2; TRBD1 is a possible D gene (6 bases). V was clipped by 5 bases and J by 10 bases, with 14 bases between them. This CDR3 region has 12 residues. The germline gives CDR1 SGHVS, CDR2 FQNEAQ. The CDR3 DNA follows: TGTGCCAGCAGCCAGGACAGTAATGACTACACCTTC. Its protein is CASSQDSNDYTF.

This chain connects TRBV28 to TRBJ2-4; TRBD1 matches 8 bases. CDR3 size: 13 residues. Trimming took 4 bases from V and 7 from J; bases not matched to a gene: 3. CDR1 is MDHEN and CDR2 is SYDVKM in the germline V gene. CDR3 sequence reads: CASSSGGVNIQYF. The CDR3 nucleotides are TGTGCCAGCAGTTCAGGGGGCGTTAACATTCAGTACTTC.

This clone has just a few counts. Here the CDR3 reads CASSLSTYNEQFF. The CDR3 region has the DNA TGTGCCAGCAGCCTAAGTACCTACAATGAGCAGTTCTTC. This chain connects TRBV7-3 to TRBJ2-1; no reliable D call. The CDR3 has 13 amino acids. V lost 5 bases, J lost 2 bases, and 7 bases lay in between. Germline V gives CDR1 SGHTA, CDR2 FQGTGA.

The chain employs TRBV18 and TRBJ1-5, with 10 bases fitting TRBD1. This CDR3 is built from 16 residues. CDR1 is KGHSH and CDR2 is LQKENI in the germline V gene. V trimming: 0 bases; J trimming: 2 bases; junction bases outside the gene matches: 1. This CDR3 reads CASSPPGTGGNQPQHF. The CDR3 DNA is TGTGCCAGCTCACCACCCGGGACAGGGGGCAATCAGCCCCAGCATTTT.